The next 4 T cell receptor beta chains were all read from a single sample in a study (dated by TCRdb to between 2015 and 2017). The library was made by 5' RACE. TCRdb names Illumina MiSeq as the instrument used. TCRdb took the public reads, trimmed them with fastp at Q25, ran MiXCR for clone calling and kept in-frame beta chains. Rows are unified per CDR3 protein, each entry keeping the most common DNA and genes. The sample has 4,000 to 5,000 distinct CDR3 sequences on record, approximately 70% of them singletons. More than 3.5% of the sample lies in the top ten. Tregs were isolated as CD4+CD25+CD127-/low cells. The material sequenced was Tregs sorted from blood. These receptors were obtained from a female donor with breast cancer.

The CDR3 coding sequence is TGTGCCAGCAGCCCCATTGAGATAAACTACGAGCAGTACTTC. It codes for CASSPIEINYEQYF. The chain has TRBV28 and TRBJ2-7; D is ambiguous. There are 14 residues in the CDR3. V lost 6 bases to trimming and J lost 3 bases, with 15 bases between them. The germline V gene has CDR1 MDHEN and CDR2 SYDVKM.

The rearrangement joins TRBV27 to TRBJ2-7; D gene ambiguous. This CDR3 is built from 14 residues. Trimming shortened V by 3 bases and J by 1 base, and 10 bases separated the two germline ends. Germline V gene lookup returns CDR1 MNHEY and CDR2 SMNVEV (reference sequence). The CDR3 protein is CASSLRSGSYEQYF. CDR3 nucleotides: TGTGCCAGCAGTTTGCGGAGTGGTTCCTACGAGCAGTACTTC.

The chain employs TRBV6-1 and TRBJ1-2, with unresolved D. The CDR3 is 13 amino acids. Germline CDR1 MNHNS, CDR2 SASEGT. Trimming took 5 bases from V and 5 from J, leaving 12 bases between them. CDR3 nucleotide sequence: TGTGCCAGCAGTTACTCGGACGGGTATGGCTACACCTTC. It translates to CASSYSDGYGYTF.

The chain uses TRBV20-1 and TRBJ1-2; TRBD1 matches 8 bases. V lost 1 base to trimming and J lost 8 bases; unmatched junction nucleotides: 15. CDR1 is DFQATT, CDR2 SNEGSKA, per germline (reference sequence). The CDR3 runs 16 residues. The CDR3: CSARAVVWQGAGGYTF. CDR3 nucleotides: TGCAGTGCTAGAGCCGTAGTTTGGCAGGGGGCTGGCGGCTACACCTTC.